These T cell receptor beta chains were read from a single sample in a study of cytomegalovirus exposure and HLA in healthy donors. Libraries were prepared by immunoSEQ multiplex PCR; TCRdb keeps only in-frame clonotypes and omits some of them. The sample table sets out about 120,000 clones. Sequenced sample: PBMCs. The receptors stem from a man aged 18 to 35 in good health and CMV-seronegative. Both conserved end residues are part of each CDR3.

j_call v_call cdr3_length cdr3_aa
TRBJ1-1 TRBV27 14 CASSFGGSRTEASF
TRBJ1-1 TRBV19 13 CASSGQLNTEAFF
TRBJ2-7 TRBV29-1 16 CSVEDRGPAGSYEQYF
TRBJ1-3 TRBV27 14 CASSLAGSGNTIYF
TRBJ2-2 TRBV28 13 CASKDSNTGELFF
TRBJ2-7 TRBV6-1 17 CASSAIDRSSISYEQYF
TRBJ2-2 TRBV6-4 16 CASSDTPGQGPGELFF
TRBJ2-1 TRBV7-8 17 CASSLAMVAGVYNEQFF
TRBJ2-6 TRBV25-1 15 CASGTPVSGANVLTF
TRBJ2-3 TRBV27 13 CASRGGITDTQYF
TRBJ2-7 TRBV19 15 CASSREGTGGHEQYF
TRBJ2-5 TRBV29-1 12 CSVDLEGVLGYF
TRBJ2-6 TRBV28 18 CASSSPWFVVSGANVLTF
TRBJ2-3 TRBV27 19 CASSRRDRVLTSRTDTQYF
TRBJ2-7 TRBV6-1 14 CASSAKFQRDEQYF
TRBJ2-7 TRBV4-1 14 CASSQGGILYEQYF
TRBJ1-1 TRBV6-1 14 CASSQRQGMTEAFF
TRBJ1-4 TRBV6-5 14 CASSDQGSNEKLFF
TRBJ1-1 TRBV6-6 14 CASSYDPGNTEAFF
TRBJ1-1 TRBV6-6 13 CAGTKEGYTEAFF
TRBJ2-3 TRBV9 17 CASSDPGLAGSRDTQYF
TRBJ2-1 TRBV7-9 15 CATSTSGRNYNEQFF
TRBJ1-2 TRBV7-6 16 CASSPHAQGSFDGYTF
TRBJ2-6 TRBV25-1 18 CASSGPDSITSGANVLTF
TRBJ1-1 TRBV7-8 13 CASSLSVNTEAFF
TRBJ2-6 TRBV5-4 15 CASSPPSGGANVLTF
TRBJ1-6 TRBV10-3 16 CAIRTQQGVFGSPLHF
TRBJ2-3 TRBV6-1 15 CASSSLAGNTDTQYF
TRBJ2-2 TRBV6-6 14 CASRPGTGVGELFF
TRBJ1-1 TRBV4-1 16 CASSQPPGQGVTEAFF
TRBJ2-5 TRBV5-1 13 CASSFQLGETQYF
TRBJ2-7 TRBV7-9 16 CASSHHRDRGGYEQYF
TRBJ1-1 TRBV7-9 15 CASSSPISRNTEAFF
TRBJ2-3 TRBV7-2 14 CASSLRQSTDTQYF
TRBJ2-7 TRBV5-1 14 CASSLDQGAYEQYF
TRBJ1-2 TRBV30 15 CAWSSAGQGFGGYTF
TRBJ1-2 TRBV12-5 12 CASGDTVYGYTF
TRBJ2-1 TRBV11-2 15 CASSLGLADSNEKFF
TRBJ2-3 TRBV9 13 CASKQGSADTQYF
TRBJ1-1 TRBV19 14 CRRRDTRAGTEAFF
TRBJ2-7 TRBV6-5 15 CASSSTGTGPYEQYF